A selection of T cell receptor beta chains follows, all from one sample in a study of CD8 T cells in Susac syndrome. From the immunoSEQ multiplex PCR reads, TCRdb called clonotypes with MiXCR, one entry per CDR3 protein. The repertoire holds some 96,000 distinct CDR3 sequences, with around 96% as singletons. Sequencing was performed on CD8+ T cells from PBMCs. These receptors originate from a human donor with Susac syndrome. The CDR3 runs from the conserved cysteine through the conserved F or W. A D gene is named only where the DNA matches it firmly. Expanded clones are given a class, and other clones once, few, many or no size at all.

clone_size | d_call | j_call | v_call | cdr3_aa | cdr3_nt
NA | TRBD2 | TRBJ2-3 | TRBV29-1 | CSVAGLAGGDASDTQYF | TGCAGCGTGGCGGGACTAGCGGGGGGCGACGCGTCGGATACGCAGTATTTT
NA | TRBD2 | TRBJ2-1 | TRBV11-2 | CASSQASGRNEQFF | TGTGCCAGCAGTCAAGCTAGCGGGAGGAATGAGCAGTTCTTC
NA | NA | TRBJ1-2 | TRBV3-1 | CASSQVGATYGYTF | TGTGCCAGCAGCCAAGTGGGAGCGACCTATGGCTACACCTTC
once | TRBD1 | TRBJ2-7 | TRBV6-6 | CASSTRDRVYEQYF | TGTGCCAGCAGCACCCGGGACAGAGTTTACGAGCAGTACTTC
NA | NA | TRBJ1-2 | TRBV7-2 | CASSLIRGANYGYTF | TGTGCCAGCAGCTTAATTAGGGGGGCGAACTATGGCTACACCTTC
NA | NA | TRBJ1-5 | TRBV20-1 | CSARTRVNQPQHF | TGCAGTGCTAGAACCAGAGTCAATCAGCCCCAGCATTTT
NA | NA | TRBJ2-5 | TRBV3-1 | CASASGHGETQYF | TGTGCCAGCGCTTCAGGACATGGAGAGACCCAGTACTTC
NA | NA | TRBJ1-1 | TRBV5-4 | CASSSGQPSMGPEAFF | TGTGCCAGCAGCTCGGGTCAGCCATCGATGGGGCCTGAAGCTTTCTTT
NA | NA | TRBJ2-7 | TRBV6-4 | CANWTEVTYEQYF | TGTGCCAACTGGACAGAGGTGACCTACGAGCAGTACTTC
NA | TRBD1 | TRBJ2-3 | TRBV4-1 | CASSQGGQGSTDTQYF | TGCGCCAGCAGCCAAGGAGGACAGGGGAGCACAGATACGCAGTATTTT
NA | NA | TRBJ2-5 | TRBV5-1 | CASRYHHARVKTQYF | TGCGCCAGCCGATACCACCACGCGAGGGTGAAGACCCAGTACTTC
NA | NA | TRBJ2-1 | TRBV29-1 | CSVSRSSYNEQFF | TGCAGCGTTTCCCGGAGCTCCTACAATGAGCAGTTCTTC
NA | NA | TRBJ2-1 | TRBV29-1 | CSVIGGLYNEQFF | TGCAGCGTTATTGGTGGCTTATACAATGAGCAGTTCTTC
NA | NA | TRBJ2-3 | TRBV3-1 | CASSQIRTNQYF | TGTGCCAGCAGCCAAATCCGGACTAATCAGTATTTT
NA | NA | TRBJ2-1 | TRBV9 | CASSVGTTNEQFF | TGTGCCAGCAGCGTAGGGACTACCAATGAGCAGTTCTTC
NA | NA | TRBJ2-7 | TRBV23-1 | CASSCPSGPIDSYEQYF | TGCGCCAGCAGTTGTCCATCGGGTCCCATAGATTCCTACGAGCAGTACTTC
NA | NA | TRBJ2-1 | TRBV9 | CASSVGGFEQFF | TGTGCCAGCAGCGTAGGAGGTTTTGAGCAGTTCTTC
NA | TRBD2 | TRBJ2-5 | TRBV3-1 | CASSQDGLESETQYF | TGTGCCAGCAGCCAAGATGGACTAGAATCAGAGACCCAGTACTTC
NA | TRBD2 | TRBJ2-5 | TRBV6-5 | CASSYSEAGGETQYF | TGTGCCAGCAGTTACTCGGAAGCGGGAGGAGAGACCCAGTACTTC
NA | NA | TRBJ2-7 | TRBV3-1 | CASSSSDWPGNEQYF | TGTGCCAGCAGCTCGTCGGACTGGCCGGGTAACGAGCAGTACTTC
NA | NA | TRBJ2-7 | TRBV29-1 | CSVQRDYEQYF | TGCAGCGTCCAGAGGGACTACGAGCAGTACTTC
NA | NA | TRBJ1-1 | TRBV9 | CASSVAPGENTEAFF | TGTGCCAGCAGCGTAGCGCCAGGAGAGAACACTGAAGCTTTCTTT
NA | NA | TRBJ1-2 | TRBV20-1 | CSARGGVFGAAGYGYTF | TGCAGTGCTAGAGGGGGGGTTTTTGGGGCAGCAGGGTATGGCTACACCTTC
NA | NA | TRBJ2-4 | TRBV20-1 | CSETMLAKNIQYF | TGCAGTGAAACTATGCTAGCCAAAAACATTCAGTACTTC
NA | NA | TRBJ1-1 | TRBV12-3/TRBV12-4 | CASSLAGRRTEAFF | TGTGCCAGCAGTTTGGCGGGAAGGAGGACTGAAGCTTTCTTT
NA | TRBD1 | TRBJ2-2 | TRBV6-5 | CASSLGTGTSGTGELFF | TGTGCCAGCAGTTTAGGGACAGGGACGTCGGGCACCGGGGAGCTGTTTTTT
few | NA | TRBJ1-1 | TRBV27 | CASSFGENTEAFF | TGTGCCAGCAGTTTCGGGGAGAACACTGAAGCTTTCTTT